The rows below give T cell receptor beta chains drawn from one sample of a study of blood T cell repertoires in COVID-19. Repertoires were generated with immunoSEQ multiplex PCR, while TCRdb's copy carries only in-frame clones and drops some. The table lists 130,000 to 150,000 clones, 70% to 90% of them singletons. The sequencing sample was made of peripheral blood. Receptor source: a woman aged 60-75 years with COVID-19, enrolled during active disease. The CDR3 runs from the conserved cysteine through the conserved F or W. A D gene is named only where the DNA matches it firmly. Size values are once, few and many counts, or a class for expanded clones, and some rows have none.

clone_size d_call j_call v_call cdr3_nt cdr3_aa
NA TRBD1 TRBJ2-7 TRBV2 TGTGCCAGCCAGGCTCGTTCAGGGGGCTATCTTCGAACCTACGAGCAGTACTTC CASQARSGGYLRTYEQYF
NA TRBD1 TRBJ1-4 TRBV10-3 TGTGCCATCAGGACAGGGTTTAATGAAAAACTGTTTTTT CAIRTGFNEKLFF
NA NA TRBJ2-3 TRBV25-1 TGTGCCAGCAGTGATCTTAGGACACTCTATTTT CASSDLRTLYF
NA TRBD1 TRBJ1-5 TRBV13 TGTGCCAGCAGCACAGGGACAGGGAATACCCAGCCCCAGCATTTT CASSTGTGNTQPQHF
NA TRBD2 TRBJ2-3 TRBV4-1 TGCGCCAGCAGCCCCTACCACCTGACTAGCGGGGGGGGTACGCAGTATTTT CASSPYHLTSGGGTQYF
NA NA TRBJ1-2 TRBV4-2 TGTGCCAGCAGCCCGGGGGGTTCCTATGGCTACACCTTC CASSPGGSYGYTF
NA TRBD2 TRBJ2-3 TRBV19 TGTGCCAGTAGTGTATTAGCGGGGATTAGCACAGATACGCAGTATTTT CASSVLAGISTDTQYF
NA NA TRBJ1-1 TRBV7-8 TGTGCCAGCAGCCTCCAGCCGCATCCGGGCACTGAAGCTTTCTTT CASSLQPHPGTEAFF
NA TRBD1 TRBJ2-5 TRBV4-1 TGCGCCAGCAGCCAAGACTGGGACAGGGGGCAGACCCAGTACTTC CASSQDWDRGQTQYF
NA TRBD1 TRBJ1-1 TRBV29-1 TGCAGCGTTACCACAGGGGGAGGGACTGAAGCTTTCTTT CSVTTGGGTEAFF
few TRBD1 TRBJ1-5 TRBV4-1 TGCGCCAGCAGCCAAACCGGACAGGGGGCAGTTATTCAGCCCCAGCATTTT CASSQTGQGAVIQPQHF
NA TRBD1 TRBJ1-6 TRBV19 TGTGCCAGTAGCAGTGGACAGGGGCTCTATAATTCACCCCTCCACTTT CASSSGQGLYNSPLHF
once NA TRBJ1-1 TRBV27 TGTGCCAGCAGCCGGGGGGGAGCCACTGAAGCTTTCTTT CASSRGGATEAFF
NA TRBD1 TRBJ2-2 TRBV2 TGTGCCACGAATCGGGACAGGCGAAACACCGGGGAGCTGTTTTTT CATNRDRRNTGELFF